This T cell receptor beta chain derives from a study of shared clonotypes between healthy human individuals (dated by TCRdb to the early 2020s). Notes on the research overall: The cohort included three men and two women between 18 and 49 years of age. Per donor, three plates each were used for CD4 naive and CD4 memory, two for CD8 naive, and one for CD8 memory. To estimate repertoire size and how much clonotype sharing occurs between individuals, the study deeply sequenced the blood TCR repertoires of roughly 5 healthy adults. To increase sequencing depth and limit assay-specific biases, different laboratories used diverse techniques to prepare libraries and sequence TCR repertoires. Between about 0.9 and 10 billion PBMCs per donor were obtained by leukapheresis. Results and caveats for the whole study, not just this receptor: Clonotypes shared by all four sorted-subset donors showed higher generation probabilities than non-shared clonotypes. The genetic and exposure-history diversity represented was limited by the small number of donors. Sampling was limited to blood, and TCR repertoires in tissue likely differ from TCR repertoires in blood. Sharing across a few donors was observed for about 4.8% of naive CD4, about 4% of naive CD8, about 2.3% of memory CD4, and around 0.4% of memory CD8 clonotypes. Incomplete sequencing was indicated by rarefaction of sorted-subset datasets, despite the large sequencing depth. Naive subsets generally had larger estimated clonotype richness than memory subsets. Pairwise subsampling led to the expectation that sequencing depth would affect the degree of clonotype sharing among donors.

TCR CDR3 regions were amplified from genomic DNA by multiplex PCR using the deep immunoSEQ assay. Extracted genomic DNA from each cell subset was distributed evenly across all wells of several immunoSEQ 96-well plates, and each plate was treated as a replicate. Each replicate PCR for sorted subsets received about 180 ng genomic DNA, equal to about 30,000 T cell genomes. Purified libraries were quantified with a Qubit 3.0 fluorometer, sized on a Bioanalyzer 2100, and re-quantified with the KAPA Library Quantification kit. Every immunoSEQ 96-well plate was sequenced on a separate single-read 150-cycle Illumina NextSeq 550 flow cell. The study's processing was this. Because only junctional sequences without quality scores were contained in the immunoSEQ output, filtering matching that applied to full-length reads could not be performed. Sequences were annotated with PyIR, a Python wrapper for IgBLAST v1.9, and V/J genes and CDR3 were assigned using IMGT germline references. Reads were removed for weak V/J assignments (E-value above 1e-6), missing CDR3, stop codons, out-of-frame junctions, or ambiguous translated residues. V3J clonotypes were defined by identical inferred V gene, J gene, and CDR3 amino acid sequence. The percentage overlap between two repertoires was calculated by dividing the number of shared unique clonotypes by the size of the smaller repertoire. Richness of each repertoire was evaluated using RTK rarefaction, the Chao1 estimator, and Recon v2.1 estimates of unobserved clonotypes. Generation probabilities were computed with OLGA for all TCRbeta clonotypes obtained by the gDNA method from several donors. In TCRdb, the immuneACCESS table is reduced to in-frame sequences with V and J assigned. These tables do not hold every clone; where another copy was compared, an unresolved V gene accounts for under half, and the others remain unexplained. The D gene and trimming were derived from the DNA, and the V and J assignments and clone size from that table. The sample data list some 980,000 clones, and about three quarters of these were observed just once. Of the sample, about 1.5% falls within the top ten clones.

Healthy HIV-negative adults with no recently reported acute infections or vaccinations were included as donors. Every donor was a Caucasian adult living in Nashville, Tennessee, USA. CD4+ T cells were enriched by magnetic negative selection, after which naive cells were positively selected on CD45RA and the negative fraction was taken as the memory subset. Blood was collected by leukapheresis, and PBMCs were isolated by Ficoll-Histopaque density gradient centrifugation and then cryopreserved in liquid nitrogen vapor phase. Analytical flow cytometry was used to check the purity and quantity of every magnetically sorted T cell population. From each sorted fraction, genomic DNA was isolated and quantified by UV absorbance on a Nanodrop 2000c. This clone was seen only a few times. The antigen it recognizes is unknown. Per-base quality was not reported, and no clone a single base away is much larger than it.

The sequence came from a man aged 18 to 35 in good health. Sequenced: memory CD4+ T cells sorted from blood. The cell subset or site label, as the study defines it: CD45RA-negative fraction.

CDR3 reads: CASGLVLGVSTNEQFF. The DNA is TGTGCTAGTGGTTTGGTACTAGGGGTGAGTACGAATGAGCAGTTCTTC. Recombination connected TRBV12-5 to TRBJ2-1; the D segment might be TRBD1 or TRBD2, since each matches 5 bases. The CDR3 sequence holds 16 residues, the cysteine and phenylalanine included. Just the 48-base CDR3 DNA is kept, in frame starting at base 1. V lost 0 bases and J lost 7 bases; the stretch between them is 16 bases long. CDR1 and CDR2 are read off the germline V gene as LGHNT and FRNRAP. Extended through the reference TRBV12-5 and TRBJ2-1 proteins, this CDR3 yields the full variable domain: DARVTQTPRHKVTEMGQEVTMRCQPILGHNTVFWYRQTMMQGLELLAYFRNRAPLDDSGMPKDRFSAEMPDATLATLKIQPSEPRDSAVYFCASGLVLGVSTNEQFFGPGTRLTVL.